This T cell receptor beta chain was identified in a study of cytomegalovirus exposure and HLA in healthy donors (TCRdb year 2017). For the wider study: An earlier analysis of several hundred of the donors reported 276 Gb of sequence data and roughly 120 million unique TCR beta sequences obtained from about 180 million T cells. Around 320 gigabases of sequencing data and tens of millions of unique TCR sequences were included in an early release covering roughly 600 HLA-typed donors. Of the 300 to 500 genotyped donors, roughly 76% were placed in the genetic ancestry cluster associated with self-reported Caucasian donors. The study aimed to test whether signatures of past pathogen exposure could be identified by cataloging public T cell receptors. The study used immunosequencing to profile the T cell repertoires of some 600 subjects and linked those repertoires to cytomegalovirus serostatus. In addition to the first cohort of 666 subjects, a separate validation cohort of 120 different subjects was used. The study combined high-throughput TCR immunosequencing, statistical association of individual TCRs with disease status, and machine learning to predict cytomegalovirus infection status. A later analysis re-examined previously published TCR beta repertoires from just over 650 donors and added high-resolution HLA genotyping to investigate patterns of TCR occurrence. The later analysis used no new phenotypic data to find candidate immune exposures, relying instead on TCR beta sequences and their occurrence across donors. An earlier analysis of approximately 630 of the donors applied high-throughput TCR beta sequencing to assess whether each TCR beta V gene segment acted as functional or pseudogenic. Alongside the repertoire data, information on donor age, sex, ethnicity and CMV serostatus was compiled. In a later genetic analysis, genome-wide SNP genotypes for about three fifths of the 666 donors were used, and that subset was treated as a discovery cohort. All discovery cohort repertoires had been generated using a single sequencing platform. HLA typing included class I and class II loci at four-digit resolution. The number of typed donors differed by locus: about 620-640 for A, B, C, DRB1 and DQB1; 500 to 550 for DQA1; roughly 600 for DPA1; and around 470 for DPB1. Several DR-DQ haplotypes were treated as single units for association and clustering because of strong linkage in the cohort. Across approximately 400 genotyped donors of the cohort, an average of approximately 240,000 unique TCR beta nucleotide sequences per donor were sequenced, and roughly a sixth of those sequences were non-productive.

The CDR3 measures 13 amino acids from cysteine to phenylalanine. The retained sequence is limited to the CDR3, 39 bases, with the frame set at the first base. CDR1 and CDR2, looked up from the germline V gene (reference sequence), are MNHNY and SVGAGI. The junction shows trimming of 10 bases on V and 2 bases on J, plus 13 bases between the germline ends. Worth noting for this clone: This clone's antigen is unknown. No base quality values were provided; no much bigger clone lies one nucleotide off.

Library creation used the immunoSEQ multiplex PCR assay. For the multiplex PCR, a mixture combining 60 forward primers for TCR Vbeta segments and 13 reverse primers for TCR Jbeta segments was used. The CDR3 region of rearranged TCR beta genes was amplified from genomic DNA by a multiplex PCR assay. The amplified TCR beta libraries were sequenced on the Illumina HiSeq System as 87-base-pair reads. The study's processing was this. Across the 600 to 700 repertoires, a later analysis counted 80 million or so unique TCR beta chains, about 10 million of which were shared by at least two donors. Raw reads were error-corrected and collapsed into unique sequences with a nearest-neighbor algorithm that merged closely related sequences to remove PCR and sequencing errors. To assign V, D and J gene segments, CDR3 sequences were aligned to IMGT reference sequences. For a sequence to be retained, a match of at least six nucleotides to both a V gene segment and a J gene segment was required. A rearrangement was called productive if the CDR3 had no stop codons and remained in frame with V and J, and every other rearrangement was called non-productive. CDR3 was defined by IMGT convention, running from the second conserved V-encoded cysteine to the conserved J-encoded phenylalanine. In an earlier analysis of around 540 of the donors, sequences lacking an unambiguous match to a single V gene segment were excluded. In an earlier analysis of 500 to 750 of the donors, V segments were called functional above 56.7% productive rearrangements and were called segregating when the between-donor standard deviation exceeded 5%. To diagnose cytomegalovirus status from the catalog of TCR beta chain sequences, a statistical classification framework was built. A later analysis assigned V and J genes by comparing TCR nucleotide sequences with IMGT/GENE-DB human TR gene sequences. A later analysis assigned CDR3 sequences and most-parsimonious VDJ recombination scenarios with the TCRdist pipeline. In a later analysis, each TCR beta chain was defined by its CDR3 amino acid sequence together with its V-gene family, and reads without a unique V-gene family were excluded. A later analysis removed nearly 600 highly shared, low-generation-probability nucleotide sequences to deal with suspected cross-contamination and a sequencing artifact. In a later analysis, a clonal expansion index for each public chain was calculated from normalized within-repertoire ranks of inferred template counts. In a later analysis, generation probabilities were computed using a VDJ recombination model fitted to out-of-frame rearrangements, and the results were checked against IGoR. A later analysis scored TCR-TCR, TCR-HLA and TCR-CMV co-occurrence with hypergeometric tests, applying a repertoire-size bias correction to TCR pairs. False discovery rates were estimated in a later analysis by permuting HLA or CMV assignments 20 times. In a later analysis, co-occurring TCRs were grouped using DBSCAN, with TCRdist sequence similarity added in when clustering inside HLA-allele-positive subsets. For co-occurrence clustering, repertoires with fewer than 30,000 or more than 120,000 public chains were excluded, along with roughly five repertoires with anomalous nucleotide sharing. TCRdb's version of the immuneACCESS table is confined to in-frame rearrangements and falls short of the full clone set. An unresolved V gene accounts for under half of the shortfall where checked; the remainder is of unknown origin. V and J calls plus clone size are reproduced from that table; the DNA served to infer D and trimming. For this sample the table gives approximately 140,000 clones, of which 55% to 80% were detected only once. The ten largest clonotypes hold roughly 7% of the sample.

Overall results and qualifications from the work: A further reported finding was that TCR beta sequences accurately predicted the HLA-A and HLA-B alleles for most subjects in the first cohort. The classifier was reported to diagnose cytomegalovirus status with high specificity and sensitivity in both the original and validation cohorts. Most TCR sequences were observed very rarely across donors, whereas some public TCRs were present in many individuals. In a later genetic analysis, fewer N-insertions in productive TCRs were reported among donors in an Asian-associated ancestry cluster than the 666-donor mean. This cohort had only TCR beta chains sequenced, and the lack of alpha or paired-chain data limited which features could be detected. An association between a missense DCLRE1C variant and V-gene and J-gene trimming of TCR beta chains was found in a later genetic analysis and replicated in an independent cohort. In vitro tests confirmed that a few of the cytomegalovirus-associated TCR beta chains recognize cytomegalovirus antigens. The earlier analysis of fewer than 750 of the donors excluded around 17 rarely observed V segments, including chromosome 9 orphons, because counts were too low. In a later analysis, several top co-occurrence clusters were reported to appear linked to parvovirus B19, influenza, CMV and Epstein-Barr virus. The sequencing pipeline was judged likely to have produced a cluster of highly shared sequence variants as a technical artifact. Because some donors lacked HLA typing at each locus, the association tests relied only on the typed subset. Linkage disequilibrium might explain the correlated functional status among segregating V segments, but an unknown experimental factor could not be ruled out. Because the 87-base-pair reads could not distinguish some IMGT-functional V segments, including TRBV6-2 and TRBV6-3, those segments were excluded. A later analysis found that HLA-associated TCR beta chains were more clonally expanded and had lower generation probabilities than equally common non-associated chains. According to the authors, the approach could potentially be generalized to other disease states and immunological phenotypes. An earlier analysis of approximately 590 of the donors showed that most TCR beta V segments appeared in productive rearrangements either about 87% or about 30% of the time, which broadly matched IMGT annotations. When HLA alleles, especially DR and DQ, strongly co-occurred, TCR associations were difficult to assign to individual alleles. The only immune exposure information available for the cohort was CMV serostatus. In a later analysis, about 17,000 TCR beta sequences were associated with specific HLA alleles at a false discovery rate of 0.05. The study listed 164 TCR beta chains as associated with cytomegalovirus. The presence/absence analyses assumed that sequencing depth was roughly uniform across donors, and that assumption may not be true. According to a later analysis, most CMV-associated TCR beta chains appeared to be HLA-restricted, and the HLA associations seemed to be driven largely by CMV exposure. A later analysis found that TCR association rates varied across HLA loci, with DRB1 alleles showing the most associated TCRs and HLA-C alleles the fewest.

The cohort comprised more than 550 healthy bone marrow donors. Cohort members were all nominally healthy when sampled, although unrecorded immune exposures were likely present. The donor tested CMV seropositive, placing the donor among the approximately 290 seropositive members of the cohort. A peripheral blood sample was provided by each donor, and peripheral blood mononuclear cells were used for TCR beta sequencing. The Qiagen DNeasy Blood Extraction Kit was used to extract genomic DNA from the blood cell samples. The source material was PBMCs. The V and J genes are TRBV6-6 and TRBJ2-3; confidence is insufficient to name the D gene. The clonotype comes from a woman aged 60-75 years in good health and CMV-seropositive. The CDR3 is CAITKADTDTQYF. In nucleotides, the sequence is TGTGCCATTACGAAGGCGGACACAGATACGCAGTATTTT.